The TCR beta chain described here comes from a study of cytotoxic CD8 clonotypes in ibrutinib-treated CLL. Study as a whole: In all, more than ten patients were relapsed/refractory, around 15 were treatment-naive and 17 were IGHV unmutated. The study's findings and limits: Clonality measured at baseline exceeded age-matched healthy donors, tracking circulating CD8+ T-cell counts.

As for this clone: Its antigen is still unknown.

The CDR3 runs 12 residues. In germline, CDR1 is SGHTA, CDR2 FQGNSA. V gave up 5 bases and J gave up 5 bases, with 9 bases separating them. Researchers set a sequencing depth target of 1 in 200,000 to 1 in 1 million T cells. Profiling relied on immunoSEQ multiplex PCR, and the TCRdb table lists in-frame clones only, not all of them. The sample records approximately 45,000 clones, about 72% being singletons. The chain uses TRBV7-2 and TRBJ2-5, with D uncertain. The material was PBMCs, obtained after 12 months of ibrutinib treatment. This receptor was obtained from a human donor with chronic lymphocytic leukemia. This CDR3 reads CASSPQKETQYF. In DNA form, the CDR3 reads TGTGCCAGCAGCCCTCAAAAGGAGACCCAGTACTTC.